This T cell receptor beta chain was found in a study of T cell repertoires in cytomegalovirus infection. TCRdb independently ran MiXCR on the reads; one entry per CDR3 protein. The sample records around 130,000 distinct CDR3 sequences, 7% to 9.5% being singletons. This clonotype is a singleton in its sample. The TCR was taken from a human donor in good health (CMV status not recorded). Some clones in this sample may be carry-over from other donors' samples. Sequenced: PBMCs.

The CDR3 region has the DNA TGTGCCAGCAGGCACACTGGGGATAGCAATCAGCCCCAGCATTTT. As protein: CASRHTGDSNQPQHF. V usage is TRBV12-3 or TRBV12-4 and J usage is TRBJ1-5; D remains ambiguous. Trimming took off 6 bases at V and 0 bases at J, with 12 bases between the two ends. The CDR3 is made up of 15 amino acids.